This TCR beta chain originates from a study of cytomegalovirus exposure and HLA in healthy donors. Study overall: A later analysis reported the 120 or so validation repertoires used the same platform as the 666 first-cohort repertoires.

The assay was immunoSEQ multiplex PCR, and TCRdb's table has in-frame clones only and misses some. Among roughly 58,000 clones listed, 75% to 95% were seen once. Findings of the study overall: Associated with cytomegalovirus, according to the listing, were 170 or so TCR beta chains. Confirmation was obtained in vitro that three CMV-associated chains are specific for CMV antigens.

Of note for this clone: Its antigen is currently unknown.

Separate from the approximately 720-subject first cohort was the roughly 130-subject validation cohort, to which the donors belonged. This TCR was recovered from a man in his late teens or twenties in good health and CMV-seronegative. Specimen: PBMCs.

CDR3 coding DNA: TGTGCCAGCAGCTTAGCGACTAGCGGGGCAGAGAGGGGGTCGGATACGCAGTATTTT. This gives the protein CASSLATSGAERGSDTQYF. V is TRBV13 and J is TRBJ2-3; 11 bases are a match to TRBD2. V shed 1 base, J shed 6 bases, and the junction held 15 bases outside the gene matches. CDR1 PRHDT and CDR2 FYEKMQ come from the germline V gene (reference sequence). CDR3 size: 19 residues.